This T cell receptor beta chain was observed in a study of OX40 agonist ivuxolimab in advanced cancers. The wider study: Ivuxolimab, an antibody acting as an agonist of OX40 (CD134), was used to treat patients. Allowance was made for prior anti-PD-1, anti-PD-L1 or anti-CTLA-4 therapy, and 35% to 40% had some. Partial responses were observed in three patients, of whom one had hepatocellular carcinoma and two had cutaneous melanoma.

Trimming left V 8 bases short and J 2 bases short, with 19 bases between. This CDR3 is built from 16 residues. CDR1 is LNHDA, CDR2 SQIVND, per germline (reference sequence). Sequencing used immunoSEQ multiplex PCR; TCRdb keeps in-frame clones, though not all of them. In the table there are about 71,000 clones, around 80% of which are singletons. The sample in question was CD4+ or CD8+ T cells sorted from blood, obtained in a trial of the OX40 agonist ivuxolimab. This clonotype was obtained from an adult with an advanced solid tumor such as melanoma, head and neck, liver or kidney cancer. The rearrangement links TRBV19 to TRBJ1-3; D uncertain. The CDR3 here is CASALSQAAPGNTIYF. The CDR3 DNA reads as TGTGCCAGTGCCCTGTCTCAAGCAGCTCCTGGAAACACCATATATTTT.